A single T cell receptor (beta chain) is shown here with its context. Its antigen remains unidentified. The sample comes from a study of graft-versus-host responses after intestinal transplantation. Across the whole study: Recipients had transplants, and these were multivisceral, liver-intestinal, or isolated intestinal.

CDR1 and CDR2 from the germline V gene are MNHEY and SVGAGI. After removal of 5 bases from V and 5 bases from J, the junction contained 7 bases not matched to a gene. The CDR3 is 14 amino acids. The repertoire was sequenced with immunoSEQ multiplex PCR; TCRdb's copy has only in-frame clones and lacks some. The table shows 98,000 or so clones, with more than 75% occurring only once. The chain is built from TRBV6-5 and TRBJ2-7, with 9 bases matching TRBD1. The receptor's source is a human donor who received an intestinal transplant. Sequenced material: unstimulated CD4+ T cells sorted from spleen or lymph node cells, taken before intestinal transplant. The CDR3: CASSKWDRVNEQYF. The CDR3 region has the DNA TGTGCCAGCAGTAAATGGGACAGGGTCAACGAGCAGTACTTC.